Following are 5 T cell receptor beta chains from one sample sequenced in a study of CD8+CD57+ T cells in acquired aplastic anemia. According to the study, genomic DNA was the template for TCR beta VDJ and CDR3 profiling. One entry per CDR3 protein, called by TCRdb with MiXCR from the reads. This table has about 200,000 distinct CDR3 sequences, 60% to 80% appearing once. All sequencing subjects had displayed CD8+CD57+ cell expansion on flow cytometry. The material sequenced was sorted CD4+, CD8+, or CD8+CD57+ T cells (not recorded which) from PBMCs. These receptors all come from a human donor with aplastic anemia.

The chain is built from TRBV9 and TRBJ2-1, with D maybe TRBD2 (6 bases). This CDR3 is 17 amino acids long. Germline CDR1 reads SGDLS; CDR2 reads YYNGEE. V lost 2 bases and J lost 5, with 20 bases in between. The CDR3 nucleotides read TGTGCCAGCAGCGTGGCCCTTGCGGGGACCAAGGACAATGAGCAGTTCTTC. It codes for CASSVALAGTKDNEQFF.

The chain employs TRBV7-2 and TRBJ1-2, with D perhaps matching TRBD1 (6 bases). The length of the CDR3 is 14 residues. Per the germline V gene, CDR1 is SGHTA and CDR2 is FQGNSA. Trimming shortened V by 1 base and J by 6 bases, and 12 bases separated the two germline ends. CDR3 sequence reads: CASSLDQAGDGYTF. DNA for the CDR3: TGTGCCAGCAGCTTAGATCAGGCAGGGGATGGCTACACCTTC.

V usage is TRBV2 and J usage is TRBJ2-1; 9 bases agree with TRBD2. The CDR3 length is 15 residues. Germline lookup yields CDR1 SNHLY and CDR2 FYNNEI. J was trimmed by 2 bases and V by 7 bases; bases with no gene match: 6. The CDR3 is CASKPGLAPYNEQFF. CDR3 nucleotide sequence: TGTGCCAGCAAACCGGGACTAGCTCCCTACAATGAGCAGTTCTTC.

The J gene is TRBJ2-3, the V gene TRBV19; D is unclear. Looked up from germline, CDR1 is LNHDA and CDR2 is SQIVND (reference sequence). This CDR3 is built from 11 residues. The V and J ends lost 5 bases and 7 bases respectively, with 7 bases between them. The CDR3, as DNA: TGTGCCAGTAGTCACCTCCATACGCAGTATTTT. This codes for CASSHLHTQYF.

CDR3 region: CASSLQRGGYTF. CDR3 in DNA: TGTGCCAGCAGCTTACAGCGGGGTGGCTACACCTTC. This chain uses TRBV7-6 with TRBJ1-2; D gene unclear. The CDR3 extends over 12 amino acids. The V end was cut by 2 bases, the J end by 7 bases, with 8 bases between. Germline V CDR1 and CDR2: SGHVS, FNYEAQ.